Listed below are T cell receptor beta chains from one sample, sequenced in a study of blood T cell repertoires in COVID-19. Here immunoSEQ multiplex PCR was the method, and the copy in TCRdb shows in-frame clones only, minus some. The repertoire holds about 170,000 clones, with around 80% as singletons. The sequenced sample was PBMCs or T cells enriched from blood (not recorded which). The receptors derive from a woman aged 70-85 years in a cohort exposed to, infected with or recovered from COVID-19 (not recorded which). CDR3s include the opening cysteine and the closing phenylalanine or tryptophan. D genes are given only for firm matches. Not every row has a clone size; where given, it reads once, few, many or a size class.

j_call | d_call | cdr3_length | v_call | clone_size | cdr3_aa
TRBJ1-2 | . | 16 | TRBV6-5 | once | CASSYSILTGIYGYTF
TRBJ2-7 | . | 14 | TRBV5-1 | . | CASSFGGFTYEQYF
TRBJ2-2 | . | 17 | TRBV5-4 | . | CASSLRRDSTRGGELFF
TRBJ2-1 | TRBD2 | 16 | TRBV18 | . | CASSPGLAGLWNEQFF
TRBJ2-7 | TRBD2 | 13 | TRBV28 | . | CASRAGAPSEQYF
TRBJ1-4 | . | 18 | TRBV1 | . | CTSSQENKGDIPCEKLFF
TRBJ1-1 | TRBD1 | 14 | TRBV24-1 | . | CATRDRGYGTEAFF
TRBJ1-2 | TRBD1 | 14 | TRBV24-1 | . | CATSDSDRVRGYTF
TRBJ1-4 | . | 15 | TRBV9 | . | CASSVGRAPNEKLFF
TRBJ2-5 | TRBD2 | 17 | TRBV11-2 | . | CASSSNPAGGRGRTQYF
TRBJ2-1 | TRBD2 | 16 | TRBV9 | once | CASSVGGTSEYNEQFF
TRBJ1-1 | . | 13 | TRBV5-4 | few | CASSLRYGGWAFF
TRBJ2-7 | . | 11 | TRBV25-1 | . | CASSTGYEQYF
TRBJ1-3 | . | 13 | TRBV2 | . | CASSQVSGNTIYF
TRBJ1-2 | TRBD1 | 13 | TRBV7-9 | . | CASSFRGNYGYTF
TRBJ2-3 | . | 13 | TRBV4-1 | . | CASAGWSTDTQYF
TRBJ2-1 | TRBD2 | 16 | TRBV5-4 | . | CASSRKLAGAENEQFF
TRBJ2-1 | . | 13 | TRBV11-2 | . | CASSPGVGGRQFF
TRBJ2-1 | . | 15 | TRBV28 | . | CASSLRRSSYNEQFF
TRBJ2-1 | TRBD2 | 16 | TRBV4-2 | . | CASSPLAGEGLDEQFF
TRBJ1-1 | . | 12 | TRBV30 | . | CAWSQGYPEAFF
TRBJ2-7 | . | 15 | TRBV28 | . | CASSPLGSGLYEQYF
TRBJ2-2 | . | 15 | TRBV4-2 | few | CASSGRQGNTGELFF
TRBJ2-7 | . | 14 | TRBV9 | once | CASSVEDTYYEQYF
TRBJ1-1 | . | 14 | TRBV5-1 | . | CASSLEDRDTEAFF
TRBJ1-2 | . | 16 | TRBV4-2 | . | CASSQDGGFRPYGYTF
TRBJ2-2 | . | 17 | TRBV5-5 | . | CASSLLPRLAGTGELFF
TRBJ1-6 | TRBD1 | 13 | TRBV19 | . | CASSAQGDSPLHF
TRBJ1-5 | . | 15 | TRBV27 | . | CASSTDPQGNQPQHF
TRBJ1-2 | . | 13 | TRBV2 | . | CASSEQGIKGYTF
TRBJ1-2 | . | 15 | TRBV19 | . | CASTPGHLANYGYTF
TRBJ2-1 | TRBD2 | 15 | TRBV5-1 | few | CASRTGTSAYNEQFF